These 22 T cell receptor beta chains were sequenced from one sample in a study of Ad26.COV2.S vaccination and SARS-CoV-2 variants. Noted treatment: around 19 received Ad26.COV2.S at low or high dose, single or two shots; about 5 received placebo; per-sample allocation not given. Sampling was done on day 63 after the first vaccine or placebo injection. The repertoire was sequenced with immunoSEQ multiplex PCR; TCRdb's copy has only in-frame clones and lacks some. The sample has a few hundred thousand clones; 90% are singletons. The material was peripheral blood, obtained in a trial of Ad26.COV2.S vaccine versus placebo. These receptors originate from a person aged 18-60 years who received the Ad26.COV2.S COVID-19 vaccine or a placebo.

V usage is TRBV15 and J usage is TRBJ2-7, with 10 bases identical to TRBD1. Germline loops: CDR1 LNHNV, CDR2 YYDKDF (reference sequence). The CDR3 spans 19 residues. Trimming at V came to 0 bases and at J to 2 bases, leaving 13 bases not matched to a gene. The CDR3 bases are TGTGCCACCAGCAGAGATTGGGGGACAGGGGCTTTCAGGCCCTACGAGCAGTACTTC. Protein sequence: CATSRDWGTGAFRPYEQYF. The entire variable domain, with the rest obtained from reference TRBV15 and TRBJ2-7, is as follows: DAMVIQNPRYQVTQFGKPVTLSCSQTLNHNVMYWYQQKSSQAPKLLFHYYDKDFNNEADTPDNFQSRRPNTSFCFLDIRSPGLGDTAMYLCATSRDWGTGAFRPYEQYFGPGTRLTVT.

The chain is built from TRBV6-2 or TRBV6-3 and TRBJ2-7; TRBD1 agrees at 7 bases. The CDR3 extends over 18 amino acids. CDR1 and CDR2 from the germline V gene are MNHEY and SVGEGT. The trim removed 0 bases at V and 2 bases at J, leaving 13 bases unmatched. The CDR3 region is CASSYSRGHRISAYEQYF. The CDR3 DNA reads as TGTGCCAGCAGTTACTCGAGGGGGCATCGAATTTCCGCCTACGAGCAGTACTTC.

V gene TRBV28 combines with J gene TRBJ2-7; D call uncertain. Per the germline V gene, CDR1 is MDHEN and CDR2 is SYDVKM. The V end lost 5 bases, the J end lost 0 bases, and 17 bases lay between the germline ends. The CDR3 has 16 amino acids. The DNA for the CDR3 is TGTGCCAGCAGTACTGGGGATCGCGTTTTCTCCTACGAGCAGTACTTC. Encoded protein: CASSTGDRVFSYEQYF.

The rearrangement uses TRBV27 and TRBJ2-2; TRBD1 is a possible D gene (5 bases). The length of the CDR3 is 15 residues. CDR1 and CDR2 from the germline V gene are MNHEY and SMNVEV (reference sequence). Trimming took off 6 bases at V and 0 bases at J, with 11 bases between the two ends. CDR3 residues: CASSPDNSNTGELFF. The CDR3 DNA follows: TGTGCCAGCAGCCCGGACAACTCGAACACCGGGGAGCTGTTTTTT.

Written as DNA, the CDR3 is TGTGCCAGCAGCAGACTAGCGACAGAGACCCAGTACTTC. It yields the protein CASSRLATETQYF. J is TRBJ2-5 and V is TRBV7-3; TRBD2 matches at 8 bases. The CDR3 spans 13 residues. Germline loops: CDR1 SGHTA, CDR2 FQGTGA. The V segment lost 5 bases and the J segment 4 bases; nucleotides outside the gene matches: 3.

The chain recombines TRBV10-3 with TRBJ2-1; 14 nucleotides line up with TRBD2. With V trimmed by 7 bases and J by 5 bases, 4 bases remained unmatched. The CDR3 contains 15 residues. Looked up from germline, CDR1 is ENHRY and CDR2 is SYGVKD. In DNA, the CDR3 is TGTGCCATCACCCCGGGACTAGCGGGAGACAATGAGCAGTTCTTC. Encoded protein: CAITPGLAGDNEQFF.

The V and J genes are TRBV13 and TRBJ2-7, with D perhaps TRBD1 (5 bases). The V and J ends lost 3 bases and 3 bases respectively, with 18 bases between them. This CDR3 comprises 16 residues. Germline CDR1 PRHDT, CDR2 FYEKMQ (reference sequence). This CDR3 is CASSLQHRSGFYEQYF. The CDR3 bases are TGTGCCAGCAGCTTGCAGCACAGGAGTGGCTTCTACGAGCAGTACTTC.

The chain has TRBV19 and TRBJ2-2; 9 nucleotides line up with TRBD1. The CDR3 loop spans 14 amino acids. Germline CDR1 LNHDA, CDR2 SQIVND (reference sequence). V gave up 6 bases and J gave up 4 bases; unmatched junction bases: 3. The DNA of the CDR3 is TGTGCCAGTAGAGGGACAGGGCTCACCGGGGAGCTGTTTTTT. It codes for CASRGTGLTGELFF.

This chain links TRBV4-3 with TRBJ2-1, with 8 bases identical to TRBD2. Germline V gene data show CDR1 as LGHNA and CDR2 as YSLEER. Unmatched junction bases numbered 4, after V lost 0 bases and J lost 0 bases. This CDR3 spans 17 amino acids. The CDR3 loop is CASSQDRAGGSYNEQFF. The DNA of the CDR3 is TGCGCCAGCAGCCAAGATCGGGCGGGAGGCTCCTACAATGAGCAGTTCTTC.

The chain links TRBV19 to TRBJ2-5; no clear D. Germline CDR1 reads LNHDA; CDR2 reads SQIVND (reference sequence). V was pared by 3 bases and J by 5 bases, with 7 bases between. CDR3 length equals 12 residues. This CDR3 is CASSMGDETQYF. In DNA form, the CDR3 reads TGTGCCAGTAGTATGGGTGATGAGACCCAGTACTTC.

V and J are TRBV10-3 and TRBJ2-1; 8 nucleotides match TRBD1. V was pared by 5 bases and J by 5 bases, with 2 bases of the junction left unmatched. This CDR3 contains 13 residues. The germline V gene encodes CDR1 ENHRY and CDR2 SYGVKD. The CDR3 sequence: CAISRQGNNEQFF. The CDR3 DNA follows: TGTGCCATCAGTAGACAGGGGAACAATGAGCAGTTCTTC.

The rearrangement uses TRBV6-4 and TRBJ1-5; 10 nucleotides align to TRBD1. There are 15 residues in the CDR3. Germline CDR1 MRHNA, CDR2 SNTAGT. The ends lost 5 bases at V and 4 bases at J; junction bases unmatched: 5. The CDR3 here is CASSPGTGENQPQHF. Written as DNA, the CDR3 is TGTGCCAGCAGTCCCGGGACAGGGGAAAATCAGCCCCAGCATTTT.

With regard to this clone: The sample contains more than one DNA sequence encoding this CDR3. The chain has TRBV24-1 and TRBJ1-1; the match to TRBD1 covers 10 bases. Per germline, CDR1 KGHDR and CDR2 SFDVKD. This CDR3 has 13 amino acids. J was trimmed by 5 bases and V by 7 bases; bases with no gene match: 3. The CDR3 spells CATRRTGGTEAFF. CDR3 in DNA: TGTGCCACCAGACGGACAGGGGGGACTGAAGCTTTCTTT.

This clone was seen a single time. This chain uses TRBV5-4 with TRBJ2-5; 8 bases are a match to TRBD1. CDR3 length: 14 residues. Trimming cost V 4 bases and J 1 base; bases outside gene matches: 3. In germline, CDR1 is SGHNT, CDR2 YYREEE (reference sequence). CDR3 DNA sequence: TGTGCCAGCAGCCGCGGGACAGGCCAAGAGACCCAGTACTTC. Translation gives CASSRGTGQETQYF.

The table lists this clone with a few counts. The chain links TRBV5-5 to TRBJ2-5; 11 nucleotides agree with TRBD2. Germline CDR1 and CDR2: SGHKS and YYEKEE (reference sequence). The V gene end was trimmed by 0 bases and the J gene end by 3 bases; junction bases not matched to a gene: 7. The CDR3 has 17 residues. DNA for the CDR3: TGTGCCAGCAGCTTGGAGCTAGCGGGAGGATTTAAAGAGACCCAGTACTTC. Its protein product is CASSLELAGGFKETQYF.

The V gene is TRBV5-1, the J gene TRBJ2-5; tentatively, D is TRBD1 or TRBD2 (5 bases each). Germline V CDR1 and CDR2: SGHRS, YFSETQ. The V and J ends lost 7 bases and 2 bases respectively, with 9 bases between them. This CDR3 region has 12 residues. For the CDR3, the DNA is TGCGCCAGCGGGACGGGGCAAGAGACCCAGTACTTC. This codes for CASGTGQETQYF.

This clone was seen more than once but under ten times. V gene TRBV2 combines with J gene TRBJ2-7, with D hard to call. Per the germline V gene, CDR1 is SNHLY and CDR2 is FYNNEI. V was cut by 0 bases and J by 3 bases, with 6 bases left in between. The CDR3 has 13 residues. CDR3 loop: CASSEALDYEQYF. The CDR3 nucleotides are TGTGCCAGCAGTGAAGCGCTGGACTACGAGCAGTACTTC.

The CDR3 here is CASSLRGTSGILNTDTQYF. The DNA for the CDR3 is TGCGCCAGCAGCTTGCGCGGGACTAGCGGGATCTTGAACACAGATACGCAGTATTTT. The rearrangement links TRBV5-1 to TRBJ2-3, with 13 bases identical to TRBD2. CDR1 and CDR2 (germline): SGHRS, YFSETQ. This CDR3 spans 19 amino acids. V shed 1 base, J shed 2 bases, and the junction held 10 bases outside the gene matches. Combining the CDR3 with reference TRBV5-1 and TRBJ2-3 gives the whole variable domain KAGVTQTPRYLIKTRGQQVTLSCSPISGHRSVSWYQQTPGQGLQFLFEYFSETQRNKGNFPGRFSGRQFSNSRSEMNVSTLELGDSALYLCASSLRGTSGILNTDTQYFGPGTRLTVL.

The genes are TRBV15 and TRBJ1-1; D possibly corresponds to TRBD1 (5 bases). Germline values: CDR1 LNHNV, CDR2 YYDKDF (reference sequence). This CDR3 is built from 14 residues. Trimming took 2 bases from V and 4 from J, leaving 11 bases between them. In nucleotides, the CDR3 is TGTGCCACCAGCAGACCCGGGGGTAGCACTGAAGCTTTCTTT. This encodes CATSRPGGSTEAFF.

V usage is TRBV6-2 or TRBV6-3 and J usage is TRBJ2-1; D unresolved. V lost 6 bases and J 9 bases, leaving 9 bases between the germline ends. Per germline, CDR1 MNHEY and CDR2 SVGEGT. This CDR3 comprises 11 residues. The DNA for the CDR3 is TGTGCCAGCAGCCCGATGGGTGAGCAGTTCTTC. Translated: CASSPMGEQFF.

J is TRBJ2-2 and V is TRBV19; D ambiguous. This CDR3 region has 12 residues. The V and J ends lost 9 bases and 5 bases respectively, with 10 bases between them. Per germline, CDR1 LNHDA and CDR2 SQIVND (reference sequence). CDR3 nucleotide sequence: TGTGCCAGCAGTTTTTTAACCGGGGAGCTGTTTTTT. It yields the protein CASSFLTGELFF.

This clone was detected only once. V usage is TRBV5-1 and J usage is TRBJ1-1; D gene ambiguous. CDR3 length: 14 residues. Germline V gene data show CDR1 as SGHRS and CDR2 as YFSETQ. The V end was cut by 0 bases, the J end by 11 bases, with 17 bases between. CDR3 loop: CASSLDGRAREAFF. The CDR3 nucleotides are TGCGCCAGCAGCTTGGATGGGAGGGCCAGAGAGGCTTTCTTT.